The 2 T cell receptor beta chains in this list originate from one sample, sequenced in a study of blood T cells in healthy people across ages. Then a second PCR, running roughly 7 to 11 cycles, was carried out with a sample-barcoded 5' primer and a J-beta primer mix. TCRdb reprocessed the 5' RACE reads via MiXCR and lists one record per CDR3 protein. The sample holds 500,000 to 700,000 distinct CDR3 sequences, less than 35% seen once. What was sequenced was blood. These receptors all come from a woman older than 75 in good health.

There are a few counts of this clonotype. The chain joins TRBV20-1 to TRBJ1-4; D might be TRBD1 (5 bases). Germline V gene data show CDR1 as DFQATT and CDR2 as SNEGSKA (reference sequence). The CDR3 totals 13 residues. The V gene lost 0 bases and the J gene lost 9 bases, with 11 bases spanning the gap. The CDR3 DNA reads as TGCAGTGCTAGAGATACAGGAGCCAAAAAACTGTTTTTT. Translation gives CSARDTGAKKLFF.

This clonotype occurred a few times. This chain joins TRBV3-1 and TRBJ2-5; 9 nucleotides match TRBD2. J lost 5 bases, V lost 0 bases, and 10 bases had no gene match. The CDR3 covers 17 residues. Germline CDR1 and CDR2: LGHDT and YNNKEL (reference sequence). In nucleotides, the CDR3 is TGTGCCAGCAGCCAAGATCGGGGCGGGGGGGCCCGTGAGACCCAGTACTTC. It is translated as CASSQDRGGGARETQYF.